Following are 30 T cell receptor beta chains from one sample sequenced in a study of preoperative IRX-2 immunotherapy in early breast cancer. Sample treatment: preoperative locoregional IRX-2 cytokine immunotherapy. Data came from immunoSEQ multiplex PCR; TCRdb stores just in-frame clones and leaves some out. The data show more than 20,000 clones, roughly 74% seen once. Specimen: lymph node tissue, collected before IRX-2 immunotherapy. The source is a human donor with breast cancer.

The chain couples TRBV5-1 to TRBJ1-2; 9 bases line up with TRBD1. Germline V CDR1 and CDR2: SGHRS, YFSETQ. This CDR3 has 19 amino acids. V trimming: 4 bases; J trimming: 4 bases; junction bases outside the gene matches: 20. CDR3 sequence: CASSIGSGQGKGLGYGYTF. CDR3 in DNA: TGCGCCAGCAGCATTGGGTCCGGACAGGGGAAAGGACTGGGCTATGGCTACACCTTC.

The chain has TRBV12-5 and TRBJ1-1; no definite D call. The CDR3 length is 12 residues. Germline CDR1 and CDR2: LGHNT and FRNRAP. DNA for the CDR3: TGTGCCAGCACCTCTTTCGGGGCTGAAGCTTTCTTT. This translates into CASTSFGAEAFF. The whole variable domain, remainder taken from reference TRBV12-5 and TRBJ1-1, is DARVTQTPRHKVTEMGQEVTMRCQPILGHNTVFWYRQTMMQGLELLAYFRNRAPLDDSGMPKDRFSAEMPDATLATLKIQPSEPRDSAVYFCASTSFGAEAFFGQGTRLTVV.

V and J are TRBV15 and TRBJ1-2; tentatively, D is TRBD1 (5 bases). The CDR3 loop spans 17 amino acids. V was cut by 1 base and J by 2 bases, with 17 bases left in between. Germline loops: CDR1 LNHNV, CDR2 YYDKDF (reference sequence). The CDR3 nucleotides are TGTGCCACCAGCAGAGTTCTTGAAAAAAAGGGGAACTATGGCTACACCTTC. Translating gives CATSRVLEKKGNYGYTF. Supplemented by reference TRBV15 and TRBJ1-2, the full variable domain reads DAMVIQNPRYQVTQFGKPVTLSCSQTLNHNVMYWYQQKSSQAPKLLFHYYDKDFNNEADTPDNFQSRRPNTSFCFLDIRSPGLGDTAMYLCATSRVLEKKGNYGYTFGSGTRLTVV.

The chain has TRBV7-6 and TRBJ1-1; D ambiguous. The CDR3 covers 15 residues. CDR1 and CDR2 from the germline V gene are SGHVS and FNYEAQ. The V end was cut by 3 bases, the J end by 8 bases, with 19 bases between. CDR3 region: CASSLAAPFAREAFF. Written as DNA, the CDR3 is TGTGCCAGCAGCTTGGCCGCCCCCTTCGCACGAGAAGCTTTCTTT.

The chain combines TRBV28 with TRBJ1-2; TRBD1 might be the D (6 bases). CDR1 MDHEN and CDR2 SYDVKM come from the germline V gene. The CDR3 contains 14 residues. The V gene lost 5 bases and the J gene lost 7 bases, with 17 bases spanning the gap. CDR3 in DNA: TGTGCCAGCAGTGTATTACAGGGCCTCGGTGGCTACACCTTC. This gives the protein CASSVLQGLGGYTF.

V and J are TRBV5-1 and TRBJ2-7; TRBD2 is a possible D gene (6 bases). The CDR3 contains 16 residues. Germline loops: CDR1 SGHRS, CDR2 YFSETQ. Trimming took 0 bases from V and 2 from J, leaving 15 bases between them. The CDR3 loop is CASSLGVGGRAYEQYF. The CDR3 region has the DNA TGCGCCAGCAGCTTGGGAGTCGGGGGACGGGCCTACGAGCAGTACTTC.

The rearrangement joins TRBV5-1 to TRBJ2-1; 7 nucleotides match TRBD1. CDR1 and CDR2 from the germline V gene are SGHRS and YFSETQ. There are 15 residues in the CDR3. The ends lost 4 bases at V and 3 bases at J; junction bases unmatched: 7. The CDR3, as DNA: TGCGCCAGCAGCACCCAGGGGGAAGACTACAATGAGCAGTTCTTC. Its protein product is CASSTQGEDYNEQFF.

The chain carries TRBV7-1 and TRBJ2-2; D possibly corresponds to TRBD1 (6 bases). TRBV7-1 falls under the ORF class, with uncertain function. The CDR3 spans 13 residues. Trimming removed 6 bases from V and 7 bases from J, with 12 bases in between. In nucleotides, the CDR3 is TGTGCCAGCAGATTCAGGGGTGGCGGGGAGCTGTTTTTT. Residues: CASRFRGGGELFF.

This clone is a singleton in its sample. The J gene is TRBJ1-5, the V gene TRBV6-8; D gene ambiguous. Germline CDR1 MNHGY, CDR2 SAAAGT. Trimming cost V 2 bases and J 6 bases, with 11 bases left between them. The CDR3 is made up of 14 amino acids. CDR3 nucleotide sequence: TGTGCCAGCAGTTACGGGCAGGTTGGTCAGCCCCAGCATTTT. This gives the protein CASSYGQVGQPQHF.

The chain has TRBV11-3 and TRBJ1-4; maybe TRBD1 (6 bases). Trimming shortened V by 4 bases and J by 3 bases, and 12 bases separated the two germline ends. Germline V gene sequence: CDR1 SGHNT, CDR2 YENEEA. This CDR3 has 15 residues. The CDR3 bases are TGTGCCAGCAGCTCCCAGGGGATGCCTAATGAAAAACTGTTTTTT. Its protein is CASSSQGMPNEKLFF.

This chain uses TRBV19 with TRBJ2-7; 7 nucleotides agree with TRBD2. Losses at the gene ends were 3 bases for V and 0 bases for J; bases not matched to a gene: 5. This CDR3 has 15 amino acids. Germline V gives CDR1 LNHDA, CDR2 SQIVND (reference sequence). The CDR3 nucleotides are TGTGCCAGTAGTATTCAGCGGGGAAGCTCCTACGAGCAGTACTTC. Residues: CASSIQRGSSYEQYF.

This clone was observed a handful of times. The chain combines TRBV30 with TRBJ2-3; no clear D gene. The germline V and J ends were trimmed by 1 base and 5 bases, with 4 bases remaining between them. CDR1 is GTSNPN and CDR2 is SVGIG in the germline V gene (reference sequence). This CDR3 has 11 residues. CDR3 sequence (DNA): TGTGCCTGGAGTGCGCGAGATACGCAGTATTTT. Protein product: CAWSARDTQYF.

This clone came up once. The gene calls are TRBV14 and TRBJ1-2; D unclear. CDR1 and CDR2 (germline): SGHDN, FVKESK. The CDR3 is 13 residues long. V was cut by 2 bases and J by 0 bases, with 4 bases left in between. The chain's CDR3 is CASSQSANYGYTF. As DNA, the CDR3 is TGTGCCAGCAGCCAATCAGCTAACTATGGCTACACCTTC.

The chain carries TRBV11-3 and TRBJ1-4, with TRBD1 matching over 11 bases. Trimming removed 5 bases from V and 8 bases from J; junction bases left unmatched: 4. Looked up from germline, CDR1 is SGHNT and CDR2 is YENEEA. This CDR3 comprises 14 residues. The CDR3, as DNA: TGTGCCAGCAGCCGGACAGGGGGCGAAGAAAAACTGTTTTTT. Translating it yields CASSRTGGEEKLFF.

The V call is TRBV11-3, the J call TRBJ2-5; a possible D gene is TRBD2 (5 bases). The germline gives CDR1 SGHNT, CDR2 YENEEA. V was shortened by 2 bases and J by 7 bases, with 14 bases between the two germline ends. The CDR3 is made up of 14 amino acids. CDR3 sequence (DNA): TGTGCCAGCAGCTTAAATTCGGGGTCTTGGACCCAGTACTTC. It yields the protein CASSLNSGSWTQYF.

The V and J genes are TRBV7-7 and TRBJ1-4; D unresolved. The germline V gene has CDR1 SSHAT and CDR2 FNYEAQ (reference sequence). Trimming took off 1 base at V and 2 bases at J, with 5 bases between the two ends. The CDR3 consists of 14 residues. The CDR3 loop is CASSLERTNEKLFF. For the CDR3, the DNA is TGTGCCAGCAGCTTAGAAAGGACTAATGAAAAACTGTTTTTT.

The gene calls are TRBV18 and TRBJ1-6; D gene ambiguous. The CDR3 runs 13 residues. Germline V gives CDR1 KGHSH, CDR2 LQKENI. Trimming removed 6 bases from V and 7 bases from J, with 10 bases in between. CDR3 residues: CASSSRENSPLHF. Here the CDR3 DNA reads TGTGCCAGCTCTAGTAGGGAGAATTCACCCCTCCACTTT.

About this clone itself: The junction departs from the called germline gene at one end, perhaps through a read error. The V and J genes are TRBV6-8 and TRBJ1-5; D ambiguous. Germline-derived CDR1 and CDR2 are MNHGY and SAAAGT. This CDR3 has 13 residues. The CDR3 sequence is CAISVKVNQPQHF. CDR3 DNA sequence: TGTGCCATCAGTGTAAAGGTAAATCAGCCCCAGCATTTT.

This clone was seen only once. This rearrangement joins TRBV6-8 to TRBJ2-7; TRBD1 or TRBD2 may be the D gene (7 bases each). Trimming removed 3 bases from V and 3 bases from J, with 21 bases in between. From germline, CDR1 is MNHGY and CDR2 SAAAGT. The CDR3 is 17 residues long. The DNA of the CDR3 is TGTGCCAGCAGTTATATGTCAGGGAGGGGGCATGACTACGAGCAGTACTTC. It translates to CASSYMSGRGHDYEQYF.

The CDR3: CASLRGGSYNEQFF. The CDR3 nucleotides read TGTGCCAGCCTCCGGGGTGGATCCTACAATGAGCAGTTCTTC. The chain is built from TRBV6-8 and TRBJ2-1, with D perhaps matching TRBD2 (5 bases). Trimming pared 8 bases from V and 1 base from J, leaving 12 bases between. The CDR3 loop spans 14 amino acids. The germline CDR1 and CDR2 sequences are MNHGY and SAAAGT.

Concerning this clone: At one end the junction does not follow the germline gene, possibly because of a read error. The chain carries TRBV15 and TRBJ2-7, with 10 bases that match TRBD2. This CDR3 has 16 residues. Germline loops: CDR1 LNHNV, CDR2 YYDKDF (reference sequence). CDR3 nucleotides: TGTGCCAGCAGCTTAGGGGTAGCGGGGGGTTACTACGAGCAGTACTTC. This codes for CASSLGVAGGYYEQYF.

V gene TRBV10-1 combines with J gene TRBJ2-7, with TRBD1 matching 9 bases. The ends lost 2 bases at V and 5 bases at J; junction bases unmatched: 1. This CDR3 contains 13 residues. Germline values: CDR1 WNHNN, CDR2 SYGVQD (reference sequence). The CDR3 reads CASSEGQGNEQYF. The CDR3 DNA follows: TGCGCCAGCAGTGAGGGACAGGGGAACGAGCAGTACTTC.

This chain uses TRBV18 with TRBJ1-2; a possible D gene is TRBD1 (5 bases). The CDR3 runs to 14 residues. The V gene lost 3 bases and the J gene lost 6 bases, with 14 bases spanning the gap. Germline loops: CDR1 KGHSH, CDR2 LQKENI. The CDR3 DNA reads TGTGCCAGCTCACCCGCGATTAGAGGGGATGGCTACACCTTC. Translating gives CASSPAIRGDGYTF.

The chain carries TRBV12-5 and TRBJ2-1, with no clear D. CDR3 size: 13 residues. Germline V gene lookup returns CDR1 LGHNT and CDR2 FRNRAP. The CDR3 reads CASSWQSYNEQFF. The CDR3 DNA follows: TGTGCCAGCTCTTGGCAATCCTACAATGAGCAGTTCTTC.

The chain is built from TRBV28 and TRBJ2-7; 7 nucleotides align to TRBD2. The CDR3 is 13 amino acids. From germline, CDR1 is MDHEN and CDR2 SYDVKM. With 6 bases clipped from V and 2 bases from J, the junction kept 4 bases outside the gene matches. In DNA form, the CDR3 reads TGTGCCAGCAGACGGGACTACCCCTACGAGCAGTACTTC. It is translated as CASRRDYPYEQYF.

There are a few counts of this clone. This chain uses TRBV15 with TRBJ1-6; D possibly corresponds to TRBD1 (5 bases). In germline, CDR1 is LNHNV, CDR2 YYDKDF (reference sequence). Trimming took off 5 bases at V and 9 bases at J, with 17 bases between the two ends. The CDR3 extends over 15 amino acids. The CDR3 protein is CATSPPPGLSSPLHF. CDR3 nucleotide sequence: TGTGCCACCAGCCCTCCGCCGGGACTCAGTTCACCCCTCCACTTT.

The chain joins TRBV19 to TRBJ1-2, with D perhaps TRBD1 (5 bases). Deletions cut 0 bases from V and 3 bases from J, with 17 bases between. Germline-derived CDR1 and CDR2 are LNHDA and SQIVND (reference sequence). The CDR3 contains 17 residues. In DNA, the CDR3 is TGTGCCAGTAGTATAGATAGTCGGGACGGAACCTACTATGGCTACACCTTC. This encodes CASSIDSRDGTYYGYTF.

The chain employs TRBV6-8 and TRBJ1-6; D remains unclear. Deletions cut 7 bases from V and 5 bases from J, with 12 bases between. Germline V gene lookup returns CDR1 MNHGY and CDR2 SAAAGT. The CDR3 runs to 14 residues. The CDR3 spells CASTMTLNNSPLHF. The CDR3 region has the DNA TGTGCCAGCACCATGACCCTAAATAATTCACCCCTCCACTTT.

The J gene is TRBJ2-3, the V gene TRBV6-8, with TRBD1 as a possible D gene (5 bases). V was clipped by 6 bases and J by 4 bases, with 17 bases between them. Looked up from germline, CDR1 is MNHGY and CDR2 is SAAAGT. The CDR3 spans 15 residues. The CDR3, as DNA: TGTGCCAGCAGCCTGACAGCATCAGACCCAGATACGCAGTATTTT. This encodes CASSLTASDPDTQYF.

The V call is TRBV15, the J call TRBJ1-5; D remains ambiguous. Per the germline V gene, CDR1 is LNHNV and CDR2 is YYDKDF (reference sequence). CDR3 length equals 15 residues. V lost 0 bases and J 2 bases, leaving 8 bases between the germline ends. The CDR3 sequence: CATSRDGDRNQPQHF. CDR3 bases: TGTGCCACCAGCAGAGATGGGGATCGCAATCAGCCCCAGCATTTT.